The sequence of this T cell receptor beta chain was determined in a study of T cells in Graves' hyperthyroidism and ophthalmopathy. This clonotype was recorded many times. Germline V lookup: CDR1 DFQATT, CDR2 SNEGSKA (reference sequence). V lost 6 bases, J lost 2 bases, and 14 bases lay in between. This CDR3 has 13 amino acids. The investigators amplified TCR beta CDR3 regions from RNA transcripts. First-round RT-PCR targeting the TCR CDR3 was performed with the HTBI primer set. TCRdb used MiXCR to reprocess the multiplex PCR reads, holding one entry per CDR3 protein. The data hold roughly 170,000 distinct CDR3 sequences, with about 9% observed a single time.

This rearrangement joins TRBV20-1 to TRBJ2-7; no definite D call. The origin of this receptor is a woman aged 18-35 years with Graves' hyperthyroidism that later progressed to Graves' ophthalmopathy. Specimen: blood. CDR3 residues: CSARSTNPYEQYF. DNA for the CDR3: TGCAGTGCCCGATCGACGAATCCCTACGAGCAGTACTTC.